The next 10 T cell receptor beta chains were all read from a single sample in a study of technical replicates of blood from four donors. TCRdb's table, derived via immunoSEQ multiplex PCR, lists solely in-frame clones and lacks some. Found here are around 85,000 clones, roughly 94% of them singletons; the top ten hold about 0.26%. The sequencing sample was made of T cells isolated from PBMCs. The receptor set was obtained from a human donor in good health.

V is TRBV10-1 and J is TRBJ1-1; D unresolved. The CDR3 contains 13 residues. The ends were cut back, 2 bases at V and 4 bases at J, with 8 bases in the middle. The germline V gene has CDR1 WNHNN and CDR2 SYGVQD (reference sequence). The CDR3 is CASSERGGTEAFF. CDR3 coding DNA: TGCGCCAGCAGTGAGAGAGGTGGCACTGAAGCTTTCTTT.

The V gene is TRBV5-3, the J gene TRBJ1-2; no clear D gene. TRBV5-3 is reported as an ORF; its role is uncertain. This CDR3 spans 15 amino acids. Trimming took 2 bases from V and 2 from J, leaving 13 bases between them. The CDR3 is CARSLVDWRNYGYTF. CDR3 coding DNA: TGTGCCAGAAGCTTAGTGGACTGGCGCAACTATGGCTACACCTTC.

This clone came up a few times. The V gene is TRBV10-3, the J gene TRBJ1-1; 8 positions agree with TRBD1. The CDR3 is 16 residues long. The junction had 6 bases not matched to a gene; V was cut back by 2 bases and J by 1 base. From germline, CDR1 is ENHRY and CDR2 SYGVKD. CDR3 loop: CAISEGQGGKNTEAFF. The CDR3 DNA reads TGTGCCATCAGTGAGGGACAGGGCGGGAAGAACACTGAAGCTTTCTTT.

The gene calls are TRBV10-1 and TRBJ2-2; 8 nucleotides match TRBD1. The CDR3 is 16 residues long. CDR1 and CDR2 from the germline V gene are WNHNN and SYGVQD (reference sequence). V shed 6 bases, J shed 5 bases, and the junction held 11 bases outside the gene matches. The CDR3 DNA follows: TGCGCCAGCAGCCCAAACCAGGGGGCGGATACCGGGGAGCTGTTTTTT. Translation: CASSPNQGADTGELFF.

This clone was recorded only once. The CDR3 region is CATRGFRTSWETDTQYF. DNA for the CDR3: TGTGCCACCAGGGGGTTTCGGACTAGCTGGGAGACAGATACGCAGTATTTT. V and J are TRBV2 and TRBJ2-3; D may be TRBD2 (8 bases). The CDR3 length is 17 residues. Germline assignment: CDR1 SNHLY and CDR2 FYNNEI. Deletions cut 10 bases from V and 3 bases from J, with 26 bases between.

The chain has TRBV7-9 and TRBJ2-1; 9 positions agree with TRBD1. The germline V gene encodes CDR1 SEHNR and CDR2 FQNEAQ (reference sequence). The CDR3 length is 17 residues. V shed 2 bases, J shed 2 bases, and the junction held 7 bases outside the gene matches. CDR3: CASSLNPGTGTYNEQFF. The DNA of the CDR3 is TGTGCCAGCAGCTTAAATCCCGGGACAGGGACCTACAATGAGCAGTTCTTC.

Of note for this clone: One junction end disagrees with the germline gene, perhaps due to a read error. The chain carries TRBV5-1 and TRBJ2-1; TRBD1 agrees at 11 bases. CDR1 SGHRS and CDR2 YFSETQ come from the germline V gene. CDR3 length equals 15 residues. CDR3 residues: CASRLDRGRGNEQFF. The CDR3 DNA sequence: TGCGCCAGCAGGTTGGACAGGGGGCGCGGCAATGAGCAGTTCTTC.

This chain connects TRBV7-8 to TRBJ1-6; maybe TRBD1 (5 bases). The germline V gene encodes CDR1 SGHVS and CDR2 FQNEAQ. This CDR3 has 14 residues. Trimming cost V 3 bases and J 8 bases, with 11 bases left between them. The CDR3 DNA reads as TGTGCCAGCAGCTTTGGCAGGGCAGATTCACCCCTCCACTTT. It yields the protein CASSFGRADSPLHF.

The chain recombines TRBV27 with TRBJ1-3; D is possibly TRBD1 (5 bases). V lost 5 bases and J lost 2, with 16 bases in between. Germline lookup yields CDR1 MNHEY and CDR2 SMNVEV (reference sequence). This CDR3 comprises 16 residues. For the CDR3, the DNA is TGTGCCAGCAGTCCATCCATTGGCAGGGCTGGAAACACCATATATTTT. It specifies CASSPSIGRAGNTIYF.

The rearrangement uses TRBV7-2 and TRBJ1-2, with 10 nucleotides matching TRBD1. The CDR3 covers 17 residues. Germline CDR1 and CDR2: SGHTA and FQGNSA. Trimming at V came to 1 base and at J to 1 base, leaving 6 bases not matched to a gene. The CDR3: CASSLGGQGTFNYGYTF. DNA of the CDR3: TGTGCCAGCAGCTTAGGGGGACAGGGGACTTTTAACTATGGCTACACCTTC.